What follows are 21 T cell receptor beta chains derived from one specimen sequenced in a study of control samples from healthy donors and cancer patients. TCRdb keeps only in-frame clones here, not all; method: immunoSEQ multiplex PCR. The sample holds about 84,000 clones; 75% to 95% are singletons and the top ten take approximately 15%. Sequenced input: blood. The receptors stem from a man between 45 and 60 years old in good health.

This rearrangement joins TRBV6-5 to TRBJ1-2; the match to TRBD1 covers 8 bases. Looked up from germline, CDR1 is MNHEY and CDR2 is SVGAGI. V shed 8 bases and J 8 bases; nucleotides not matched to a gene: 16. CDR3 length: 15 amino acids. The CDR3 DNA sequence: TGTGCCAGCGTCGGACAGGGAACCGGTGGGGGGGGCTACACCTTC. It translates to CASVGQGTGGGGYTF.

CDR3 residues: CSARQGVNYGYTF. The CDR3 DNA follows: TGCAGCGCCAGACAGGGAGTAAACTATGGCTACACCTTC. The chain employs TRBV29-1 and TRBJ1-2; 7 bases map to TRBD1. The germline V gene encodes CDR1 SQVTM and CDR2 ANQGSEA. This CDR3 has 13 amino acids. The V segment lost 7 bases and the J segment 2 bases; nucleotides outside the gene matches: 7.

The CDR3 coding sequence is TGTGCCAGCAGCTTCCGGGACAGGGTGGAAAAACTGTTTTTT. This sequence encodes CASSFRDRVEKLFF. The genes are TRBV7-2 and TRBJ1-4; 9 nucleotides align to TRBD1. This CDR3 is 14 amino acids long. Germline loops: CDR1 SGHTA, CDR2 FQGNSA. V lost 3 bases to trimming and J lost 8 bases; unmatched junction nucleotides: 4.

This rearrangement joins TRBV10-3 to TRBJ2-3; 7 bases fit TRBD1. The CDR3 has 14 residues. Germline assignment: CDR1 ENHRY and CDR2 SYGVKD. Trimming took 7 bases from V and 2 from J; bases not matched to a gene: 6. CDR3 DNA sequence: TGTGCCATCACCCTCGGACAGGCCACAGATACGCAGTATTTT. It specifies CAITLGQATDTQYF.

The V and J genes are TRBV6-5 and TRBJ1-1; 8 bases are a match to TRBD1. This CDR3 spans 15 amino acids. Germline assignment: CDR1 MNHEY and CDR2 SVGAGI. Trimming at V came to 2 bases and at J to 1 base, leaving 3 bases not matched to a gene. CDR3 sequence (DNA): TGTGCCAGCAGTTACACCAGGGGGCCGAACACTGAAGCTTTCTTT. Translated, it gives CASSYTRGPNTEAFF.

This chain joins TRBV18 and TRBJ1-1; 7 bases agree with TRBD1. The CDR3 covers 14 residues. The V segment lost 5 bases and the J segment 3 bases; nucleotides outside the gene matches: 6. Per germline, CDR1 KGHSH and CDR2 LQKENI. The CDR3: CASSTYRGDTEAFF. In DNA form, the CDR3 reads TGTGCCAGCTCAACTTACAGGGGCGACACTGAAGCTTTCTTT.

This clone was counted a single time. This rearrangement joins TRBV30 to TRBJ2-2, with D possibly matching TRBD2 (6 bases). CDR3 length: 14 amino acids. Germline V gives CDR1 GTSNPN, CDR2 SVGIG (reference sequence). Deletions cut 8 bases from V and 1 base from J, with 14 bases between. CDR3 region: CARSGRLNTGELFF. As DNA, the CDR3 is TGTGCCCGAAGCGGGCGCTTGAACACCGGGGAGCTGTTTTTT.

The chain is built from TRBV11-2 and TRBJ1-1; possible D gene TRBD1, 5 bases. Trimming stripped 4 bases from V and 5 bases from J, with 11 bases between. The CDR3 contains 13 residues. The germline gives CDR1 SGHAT, CDR2 FQNNGV. The CDR3 DNA follows: TGTGCCAGCAGCTGGGACCGGGAAACTGAAGCTTTCTTT. Translated: CASSWDRETEAFF.

This chain uses TRBV5-6 with TRBJ1-1, with unresolved D. Germline V lookup: CDR1 SGHDT, CDR2 YYEEEE. The CDR3 consists of 12 residues. The V end lost 0 bases, the J end lost 8 bases, and 8 bases lay between the germline ends. DNA of the CDR3: TGTGCCAGCAGCTTGGCCGTCGGAGAAGCTTTCTTT. Its translation: CASSLAVGEAFF.

The chain links TRBV5-4 to TRBJ1-6, with 9 bases lining up with TRBD1. Germline CDR1 SGHNT, CDR2 YYREEE (reference sequence). Trimming at V came to 4 bases and at J to 10 bases, leaving 6 bases not matched to a gene. The CDR3 runs to 14 residues. CDR3 nucleotides: TGTGCCAGCAGCGGGGGACAGGGAGTATCACCCCTCCACTTT. It yields the protein CASSGGQGVSPLHF.

The chain combines TRBV12-3 or TRBV12-4 with TRBJ1-1; D ambiguous. V lost 0 bases and J 8 bases, leaving 10 bases between the germline ends. The CDR3 covers 13 residues. The CDR3 spells CASSLARGGEAFF. In DNA form, the CDR3 reads TGTGCCAGCAGTTTAGCGCGGGGAGGGGAAGCTTTCTTT.

The V call is TRBV9, the J call TRBJ1-1, with D tentatively TRBD1 (5 bases). Looked up from germline, CDR1 is SGDLS and CDR2 is YYNGEE. V was cut by 3 bases and J by 12 bases, with 18 bases left in between. The CDR3 has 13 residues. CDR3 residues: CASSALPEGQPFF. In nucleotides, the CDR3 is TGTGCCAGCAGCGCCCTCCCGGAGGGGCAACCTTTCTTT. Full variable domain (remainder filled in from reference TRBV9 and TRBJ1-1): DSGVTQTPKHLITATGQRVTLRCSPRSGDLSVYWYQQSLDQGLQFLIQYYNGEERAKGNILERFSAQQFPDLHSELNLSSLELGDSALYFCASSALPEGQPFFGQGTRLTVV.

The chain uses TRBV6-5 and TRBJ2-7, with 8 positions matching TRBD1. J was trimmed by 3 bases and V by 6 bases; bases with no gene match: 4. This CDR3 comprises 13 residues. CDR1 MNHEY and CDR2 SVGAGI come from the germline V gene. In nucleotides, the CDR3 is TGTGCCAGCAGGGGACAGGTGATCTACGAGCAGTACTTC. This encodes CASRGQVIYEQYF.

This rearrangement joins TRBV27 to TRBJ1-2, with TRBD1 matching over 7 bases. Trimming removed 2 bases from V and 8 bases from J; junction bases left unmatched: 8. The length of the CDR3 is 14 residues. Germline-derived CDR1 and CDR2 are MNHEY and SMNVEV (reference sequence). The CDR3 bases are TGTGCCAGCAGTTTAACGGGGGACAGTAGAGGCTACACCTTC. This encodes CASSLTGDSRGYTF.

For this clone: The junction departs from the called germline gene at one end, perhaps through a read error. The V call is TRBV19, the J call TRBJ2-1; possibly TRBD2 for D (7 bases). CDR1 and CDR2 from the germline V gene are LNHDA and SQIVND (reference sequence). CDR3 length equals 13 residues. Written as DNA, the CDR3 is TGTGCTAGTAGGGGGGGGTTTTACAATGAGCAGTTCTTC. This encodes CASRGGFYNEQFF.

The chain couples TRBV13 to TRBJ1-1; D may be TRBD1 (6 bases). Trimming removed 5 bases at V and 1 base at J, with 8 bases between. The germline V gene encodes CDR1 PRHDT and CDR2 FYEKMQ (reference sequence). The CDR3 consists of 13 residues. The CDR3 sequence is CASSRGQNTEAFF. In DNA, the CDR3 is TGTGCCAGCAGCCGGGGACAGAACACTGAAGCTTTCTTT.

The V call is TRBV2, the J call TRBJ2-7, with D unclear. Germline V lookup: CDR1 SNHLY, CDR2 FYNNEI. CDR3 length equals 12 residues. V was cut by 4 bases and J by 5 bases, with 9 bases left in between. The CDR3 nucleotides are TGTGCCAGCAGTGGTAGTCGAAACGAGCAGTACTTC. Translation: CASSGSRNEQYF.

The rearrangement joins TRBV2 to TRBJ1-1; D is ambiguous. The CDR3 has 12 amino acids. V lost 8 bases and J 1 base, leaving 8 bases between the germline ends. Germline CDR1 is SNHLY and CDR2 is FYNNEI. The CDR3 DNA sequence: TGTGCCAGCGCCTACAGGAACACTGAAGCTTTCTTT. It encodes CASAYRNTEAFF.

J is TRBJ1-3 and V is TRBV5-1; possibly TRBD1 for D (5 bases). The CDR3 is 13 amino acids. V gave up 0 bases and J gave up 4 bases, with 5 bases separating them. The germline gives CDR1 SGHRS, CDR2 YFSETQ. The CDR3 nucleotides are TGCGCCAGCAGCTTGGGGGACGGAAACACCATATATTTT. Translated: CASSLGDGNTIYF.

The chain is built from TRBV7-2 and TRBJ2-5, with D tentatively TRBD1 or TRBD2 (6 bases each). V was pared by 5 bases and J by 10 bases, with 14 bases between. CDR3 size: 12 residues. CDR1 SGHTA and CDR2 FQGNSA come from the germline V gene. CDR3 coding DNA: TGTGCCAGCAGCACGGGGGCTCCGGGCCAGTACTTC. Translation: CASSTGAPGQYF.

V gene TRBV10-1 combines with J gene TRBJ1-1; D gene unclear. Trimming took off 0 bases at V and 6 bases at J, with 11 bases between the two ends. Germline CDR1 and CDR2: WNHNN and SYGVQD (reference sequence). This CDR3 region has 14 residues. Here the CDR3 DNA reads TGCGCCAGCAGTGAGTCGGGCAACTGGGCTGAAGCTTTCTTT. This codes for CASSESGNWAEAFF.